This note documents a single TCR beta chain sequence. The antigen remains undetermined. The CDR3 extends over 14 amino acids. Germline loops: CDR1 MNHEY, CDR2 SVGAGI. V lost 6 bases, J lost 6 bases, and 7 bases stayed unmatched. The data stem from a study of cytomegalovirus exposure and HLA in healthy donors. Primers included in the PCR were 60 Vbeta and 13 Jbeta primers. Method: immunoSEQ multiplex PCR; TCRdb's copy keeps in-frame clones and lacks some. The specimen's table records 130,000 to 150,000 clones. Whole-study results and caveats: The listing of 150 to 200 TCR beta chains classed them as cytomegalovirus-associated.

Sequenced material: PBMCs. The source is a male donor in good health and CMV-seronegative. The V call is TRBV6-5, the J call TRBJ2-7, with 11 bases matching TRBD2. The CDR3 sequence: CASRIAGGLGEQYF. CDR3 sequence (DNA): TGTGCCAGCAGGATAGCGGGAGGGCTCGGCGAGCAGTACTTC.